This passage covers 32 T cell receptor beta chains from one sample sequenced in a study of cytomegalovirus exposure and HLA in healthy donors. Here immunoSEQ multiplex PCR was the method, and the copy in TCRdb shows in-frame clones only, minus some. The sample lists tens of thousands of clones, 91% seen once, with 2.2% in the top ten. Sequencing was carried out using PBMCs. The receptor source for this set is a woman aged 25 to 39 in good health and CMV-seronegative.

The DNA for the CDR3 is TGTGCCAGCAGCTTAGCAGGCCTAGCGGGGTCCCCGCTCGCGAACACCGGGGAGCTGTTTTTT. Amino acids: CASSLAGLAGSPLANTGELFF. The chain is built from TRBV7-6 and TRBJ2-2; 9 nucleotides line up with TRBD2. There are 21 residues in the CDR3. Germline trimming cut 0 bases from V and 0 bases from J; bases unmatched to any gene: 14. Germline lookup yields CDR1 SGHVS and CDR2 FNYEAQ.

The CDR3 spells CASSWAGRTDTQYF. The CDR3 coding sequence is TGTGCCAGCAGCTGGGCGGGCCGCACAGATACGCAGTATTTT. The chain recombines TRBV6-6 with TRBJ2-3; D is perhaps TRBD2 (5 bases). This CDR3 region has 14 residues. The V and J ends lost 6 bases and 1 base respectively, with 11 bases between them. The V gene's germline CDR1 is MNHNY and CDR2 SVGAGI (reference sequence).

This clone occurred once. The CDR3 loop reads CASSLARGSSYNEQFF. CDR3 DNA: TGTGCCAGCAGTTTAGCCCGTGGGAGCTCCTACAATGAGCAGTTCTTC. The chain recombines TRBV27 with TRBJ2-1, with TRBD2 as a possible D gene (5 bases). CDR3 length equals 16 residues. V was shortened by 2 bases and J by 0 bases, with 11 bases between the two germline ends. The germline V gene has CDR1 MNHEY and CDR2 SMNVEV (reference sequence).

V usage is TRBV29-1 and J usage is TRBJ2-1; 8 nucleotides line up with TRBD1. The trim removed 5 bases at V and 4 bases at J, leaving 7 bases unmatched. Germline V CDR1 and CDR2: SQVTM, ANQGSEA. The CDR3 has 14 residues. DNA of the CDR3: TGCAGCGTTTCCCGACAGGGGAGGTACAATGAGCAGTTCTTC. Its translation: CSVSRQGRYNEQFF.

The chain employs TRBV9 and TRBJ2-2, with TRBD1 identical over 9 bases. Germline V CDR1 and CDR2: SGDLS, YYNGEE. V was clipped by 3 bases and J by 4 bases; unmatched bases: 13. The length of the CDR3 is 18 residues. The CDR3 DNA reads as TGTGCCAGCAGCGCCCCGGACAGGGGCCGGTTGAGCACCGGGGAGCTGTTTTTT. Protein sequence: CASSAPDRGRLSTGELFF.

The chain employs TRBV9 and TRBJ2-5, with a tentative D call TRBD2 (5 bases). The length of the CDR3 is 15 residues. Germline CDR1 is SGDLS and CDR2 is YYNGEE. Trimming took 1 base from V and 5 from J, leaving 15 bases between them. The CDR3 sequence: CASSVSGNWAETQYF. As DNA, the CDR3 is TGTGCCAGCAGCGTATCCGGGAACTGGGCGGAGACCCAGTACTTC.

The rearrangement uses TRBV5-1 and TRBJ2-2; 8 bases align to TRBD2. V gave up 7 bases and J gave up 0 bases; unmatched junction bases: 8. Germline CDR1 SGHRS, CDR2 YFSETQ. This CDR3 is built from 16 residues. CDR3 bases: TGCGCCAGCGGGGATTTTAGCGGGGCGAACACCGGGGAGCTGTTTTTT. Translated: CASGDFSGANTGELFF. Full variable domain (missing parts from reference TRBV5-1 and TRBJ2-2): KAGVTQTPRYLIKTRGQQVTLSCSPISGHRSVSWYQQTPGQGLQFLFEYFSETQRNKGNFPGRFSGRQFSNSRSEMNVSTLELGDSALYLCASGDFSGANTGELFFGEGSRLTVL.

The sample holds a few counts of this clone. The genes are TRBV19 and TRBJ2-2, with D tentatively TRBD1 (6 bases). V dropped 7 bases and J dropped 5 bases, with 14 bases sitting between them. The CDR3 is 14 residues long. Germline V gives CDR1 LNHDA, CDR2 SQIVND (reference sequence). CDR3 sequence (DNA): TGTGCCAGTACTCAAATGCAGGGGACCGGGGAGCTGTTTTTT. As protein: CASTQMQGTGELFF.

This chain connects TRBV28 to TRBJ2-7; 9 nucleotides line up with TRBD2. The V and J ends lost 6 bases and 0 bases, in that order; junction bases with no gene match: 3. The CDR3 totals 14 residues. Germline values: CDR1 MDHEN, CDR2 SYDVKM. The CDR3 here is CASSISGSSYEQYF. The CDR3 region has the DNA TGTGCCAGCAGCATTAGCGGGAGCTCCTACGAGCAGTACTTC.

The CDR3 here is CASSPTGQSNQPQHF. CDR3 nucleotides: TGTGCCAGCAGCCCCACGGGACAGAGCAATCAGCCCCAGCATTTT. The J gene is TRBJ1-5, the V gene TRBV16, with TRBD1 identical over 7 bases. Germline V lookup: CDR1 KGHSY, CDR2 FQNENV. The CDR3 sequence is 15 residues long. Trimming cost V 4 bases and J 1 base; bases outside gene matches: 4.

The DNA of the CDR3 is TGTGCCAGCAGTCCCCAACGAGCAGGCCGGGGAGTTGAGCAGTACTTC. It translates to CASSPQRAGRGVEQYF. J is TRBJ2-7 and V is TRBV28; maybe TRBD2 (5 bases). The germline V gene has CDR1 MDHEN and CDR2 SYDVKM. The CDR3 loop spans 16 amino acids. The V end lost 5 bases, the J end lost 7 bases, and 24 bases lay between the germline ends.

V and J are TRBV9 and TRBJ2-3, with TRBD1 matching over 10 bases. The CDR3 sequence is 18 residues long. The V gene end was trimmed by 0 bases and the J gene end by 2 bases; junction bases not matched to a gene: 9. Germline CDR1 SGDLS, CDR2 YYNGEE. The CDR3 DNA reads TGTGCCAGCAGCGTAGGTACGGGACAGGGGCTTTTCACAGATACGCAGTATTTT. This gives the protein CASSVGTGQGLFTDTQYF.

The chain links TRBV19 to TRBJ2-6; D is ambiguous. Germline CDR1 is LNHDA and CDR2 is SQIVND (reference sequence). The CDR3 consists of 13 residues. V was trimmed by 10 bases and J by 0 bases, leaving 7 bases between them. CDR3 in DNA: TGTGCCACCAGGATCTCTGGGGCCAACGTCCTGACTTTC. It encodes CATRISGANVLTF.

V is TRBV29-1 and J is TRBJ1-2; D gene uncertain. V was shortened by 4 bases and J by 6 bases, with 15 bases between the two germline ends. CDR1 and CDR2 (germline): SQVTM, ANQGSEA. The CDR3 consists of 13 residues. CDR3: CSVGAGNLDGYTF. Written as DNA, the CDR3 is TGCAGCGTTGGGGCGGGGAACCTCGATGGCTACACCTTC.

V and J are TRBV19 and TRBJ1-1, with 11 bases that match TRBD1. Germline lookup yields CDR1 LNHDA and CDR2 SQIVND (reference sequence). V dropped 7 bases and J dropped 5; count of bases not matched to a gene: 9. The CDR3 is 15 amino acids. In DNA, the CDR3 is TGTGCCAGTATCAACACCGGGACAGGGGGGACTGAAGCTTTCTTT. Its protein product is CASINTGTGGTEAFF.

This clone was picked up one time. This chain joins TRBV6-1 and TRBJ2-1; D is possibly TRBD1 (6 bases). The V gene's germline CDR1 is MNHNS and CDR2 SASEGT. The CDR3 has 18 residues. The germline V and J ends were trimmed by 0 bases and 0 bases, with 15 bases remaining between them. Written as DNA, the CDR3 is TGTGCCAGCAGTGAAGCGCTTGACAGGTCGAGCTCCTACAATGAGCAGTTCTTC. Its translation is CASSEALDRSSSYNEQFF.

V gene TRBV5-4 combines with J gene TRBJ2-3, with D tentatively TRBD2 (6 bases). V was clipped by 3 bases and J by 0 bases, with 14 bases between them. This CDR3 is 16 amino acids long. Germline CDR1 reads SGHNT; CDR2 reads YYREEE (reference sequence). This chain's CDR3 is CASSSKSGPSTDTQYF. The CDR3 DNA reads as TGTGCCAGCAGCTCTAAAAGCGGGCCTAGCACAGATACGCAGTATTTT.

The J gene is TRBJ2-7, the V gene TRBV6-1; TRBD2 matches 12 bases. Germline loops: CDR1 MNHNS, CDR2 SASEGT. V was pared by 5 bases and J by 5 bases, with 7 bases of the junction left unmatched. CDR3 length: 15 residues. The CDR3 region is CASSIRLAGVDEQYF. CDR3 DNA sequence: TGTGCCAGCAGTATCCGACTAGCGGGAGTCGACGAGCAGTACTTC.

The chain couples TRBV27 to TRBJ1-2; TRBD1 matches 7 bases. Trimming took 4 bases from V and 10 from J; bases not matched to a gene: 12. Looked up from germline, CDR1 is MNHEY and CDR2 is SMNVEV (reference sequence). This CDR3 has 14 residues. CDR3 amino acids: CASSSHDRVRAYTF. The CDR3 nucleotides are TGTGCCAGCAGTTCCCACGACAGGGTGAGGGCCTACACCTTC.

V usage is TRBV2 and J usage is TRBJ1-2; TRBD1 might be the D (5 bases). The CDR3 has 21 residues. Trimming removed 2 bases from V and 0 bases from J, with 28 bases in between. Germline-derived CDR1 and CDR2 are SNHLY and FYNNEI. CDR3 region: CASSEWPGLRGGDVTNYGYTF. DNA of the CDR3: TGTGCCAGCAGTGAATGGCCGGGACTACGGGGAGGGGATGTAACTAACTATGGCTACACCTTC.

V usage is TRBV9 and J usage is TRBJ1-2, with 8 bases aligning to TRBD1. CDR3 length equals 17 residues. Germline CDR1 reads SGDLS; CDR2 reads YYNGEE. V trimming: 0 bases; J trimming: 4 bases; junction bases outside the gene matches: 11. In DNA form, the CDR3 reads TGTGCCAGCAGCGTAGGCTGGGGGGACAGGTCGATCTATGGCTACACCTTC. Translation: CASSVGWGDRSIYGYTF.

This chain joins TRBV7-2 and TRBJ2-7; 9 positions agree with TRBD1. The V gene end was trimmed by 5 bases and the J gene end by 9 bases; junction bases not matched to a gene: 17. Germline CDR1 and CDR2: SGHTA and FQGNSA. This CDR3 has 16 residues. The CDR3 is CASSVMTGTGRVGQYF. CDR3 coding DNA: TGTGCCAGCAGCGTCATGACCGGGACAGGGAGGGTCGGGCAGTACTTC.

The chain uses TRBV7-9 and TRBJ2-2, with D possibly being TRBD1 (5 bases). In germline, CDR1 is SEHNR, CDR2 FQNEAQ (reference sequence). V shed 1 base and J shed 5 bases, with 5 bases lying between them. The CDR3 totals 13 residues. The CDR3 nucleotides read TGTGCCAGCAGCTTAGACAGGACCGGGGAGCTGTTTTTT. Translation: CASSLDRTGELFF. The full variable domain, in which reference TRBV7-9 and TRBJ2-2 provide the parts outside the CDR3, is DTGVSQNPRHKITKRGQNVTFRCDPISEHNRLYWYRQTLGQGPEFLTYFQNEAQLEKSRLLSDRFSAERPKGSFSTLEIQRTEQGDSAMYLCASSLDRTGELFFGEGSRLTVL.

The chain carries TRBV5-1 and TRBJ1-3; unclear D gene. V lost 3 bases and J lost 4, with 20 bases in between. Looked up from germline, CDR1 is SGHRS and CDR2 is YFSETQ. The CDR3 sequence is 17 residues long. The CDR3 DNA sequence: TGCGCCAGCAGCTCCGGTCCGCCGGGGATTATCGGAAACACCATATATTTT. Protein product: CASSSGPPGIIGNTIYF.

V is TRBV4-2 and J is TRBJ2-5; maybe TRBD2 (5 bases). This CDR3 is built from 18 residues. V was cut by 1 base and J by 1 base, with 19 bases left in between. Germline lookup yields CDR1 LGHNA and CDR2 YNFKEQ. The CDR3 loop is CASSQGRFQRTSQETQYF. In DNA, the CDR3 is TGTGCCAGCAGCCAAGGTCGTTTCCAGCGGACCTCCCAAGAGACCCAGTACTTC.

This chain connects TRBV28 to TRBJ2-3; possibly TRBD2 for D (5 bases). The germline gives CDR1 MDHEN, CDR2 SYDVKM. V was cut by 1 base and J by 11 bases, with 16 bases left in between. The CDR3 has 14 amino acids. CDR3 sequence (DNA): TGTGCCAGCAGTTTATTTCGGACTTTACGAGAGCAGTATTTT. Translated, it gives CASSLFRTLREQYF.

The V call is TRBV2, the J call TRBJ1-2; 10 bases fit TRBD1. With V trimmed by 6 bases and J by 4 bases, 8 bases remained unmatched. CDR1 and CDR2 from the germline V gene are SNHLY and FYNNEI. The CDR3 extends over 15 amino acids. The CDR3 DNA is TGTGCCAGCAGCCCTGACAGGGGGCTTGGCTATGGCTACACCTTC. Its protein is CASSPDRGLGYGYTF.

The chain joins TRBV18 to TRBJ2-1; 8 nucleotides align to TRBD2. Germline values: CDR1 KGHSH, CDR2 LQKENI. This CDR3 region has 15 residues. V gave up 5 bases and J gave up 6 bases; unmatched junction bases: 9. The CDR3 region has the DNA TGTGCCAGCTCAGACGGAGCGGGAGCATCCAATGAGCAGTTCTTC. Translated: CASSDGAGASNEQFF.

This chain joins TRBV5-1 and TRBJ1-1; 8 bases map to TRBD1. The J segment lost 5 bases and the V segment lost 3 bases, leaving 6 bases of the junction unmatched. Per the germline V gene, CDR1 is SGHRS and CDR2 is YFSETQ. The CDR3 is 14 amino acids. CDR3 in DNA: TGCGCCAGCAGCTCCCAGGGGGCAAGGACTGAAGCTTTCTTT. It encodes CASSSQGARTEAFF.

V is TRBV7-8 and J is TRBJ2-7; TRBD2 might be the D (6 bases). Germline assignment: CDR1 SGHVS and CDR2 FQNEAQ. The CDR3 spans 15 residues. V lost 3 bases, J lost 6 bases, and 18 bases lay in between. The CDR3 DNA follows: TGTGCCAGCAGCTTTAGGTTTCCGGGAGAGGGCGAGCAGTACTTC. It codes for CASSFRFPGEGEQYF. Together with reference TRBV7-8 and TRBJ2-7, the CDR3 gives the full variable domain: GAGVSQSPRYKVAKRGQDVALRCDPISGHVSLFWYQQALGQGPEFLTYFQNEAQLDKSGLPSDRFFAERPEGSVSTLKIQRTQQEDSAVYLCASSFRFPGEGEQYFGPGTRLTVT.

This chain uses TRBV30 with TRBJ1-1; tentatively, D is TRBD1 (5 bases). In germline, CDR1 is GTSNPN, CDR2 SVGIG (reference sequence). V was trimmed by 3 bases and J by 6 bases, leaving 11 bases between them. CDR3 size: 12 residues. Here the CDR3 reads CAWRQGQSEAFF. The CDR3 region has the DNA TGTGCCTGGAGGCAGGGTCAATCTGAAGCTTTCTTT.

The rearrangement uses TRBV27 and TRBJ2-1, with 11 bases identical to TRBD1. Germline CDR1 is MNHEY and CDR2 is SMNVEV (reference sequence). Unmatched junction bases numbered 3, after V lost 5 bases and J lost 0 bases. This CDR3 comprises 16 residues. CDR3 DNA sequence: TGTGCCAGCAGTCCGGGGACAGGGGGCTCCTACAATGAGCAGTTCTTC. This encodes CASSPGTGGSYNEQFF.